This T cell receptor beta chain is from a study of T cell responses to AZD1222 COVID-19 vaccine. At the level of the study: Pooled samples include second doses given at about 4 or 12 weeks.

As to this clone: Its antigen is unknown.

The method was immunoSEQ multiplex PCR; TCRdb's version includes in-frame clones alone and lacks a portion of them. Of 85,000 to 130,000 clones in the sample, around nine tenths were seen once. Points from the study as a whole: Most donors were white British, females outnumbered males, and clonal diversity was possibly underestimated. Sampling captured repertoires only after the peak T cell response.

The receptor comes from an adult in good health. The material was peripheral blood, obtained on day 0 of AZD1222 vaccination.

The CDR3 sequence is CASSYTPQGQVAFF. In nucleotides, the CDR3 is TGTGCCAGTAGTTATACCCCACAGGGGCAGGTAGCTTTCTTT. This chain uses TRBV19 with TRBJ1-1, with TRBD1 identical over 7 bases. Unmatched junction bases numbered 13, after V lost 5 bases and J lost 10 bases. The CDR3 totals 14 residues. Germline V gene lookup returns CDR1 LNHDA and CDR2 SQIVND (reference sequence).